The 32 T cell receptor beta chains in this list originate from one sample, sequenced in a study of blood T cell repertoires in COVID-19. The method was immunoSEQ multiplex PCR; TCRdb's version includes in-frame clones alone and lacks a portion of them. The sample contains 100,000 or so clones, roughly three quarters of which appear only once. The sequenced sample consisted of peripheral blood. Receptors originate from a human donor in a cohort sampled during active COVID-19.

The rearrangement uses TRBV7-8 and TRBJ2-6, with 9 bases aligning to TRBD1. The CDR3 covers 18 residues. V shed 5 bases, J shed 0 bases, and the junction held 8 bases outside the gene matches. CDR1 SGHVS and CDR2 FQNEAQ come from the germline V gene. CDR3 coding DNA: TGTGCCAGCAGCCTCGGACAGGGGTACACCTCTGGGGCCAACGTCCTGACTTTC. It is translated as CASSLGQGYTSGANVLTF.

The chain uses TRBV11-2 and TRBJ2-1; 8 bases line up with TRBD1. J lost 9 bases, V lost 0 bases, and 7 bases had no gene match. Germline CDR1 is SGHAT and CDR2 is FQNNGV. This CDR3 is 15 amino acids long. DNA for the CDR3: TGTGCCAGCAGCTTAGATCCCAGGGGGCTAGGTGAGCAGTTCTTC. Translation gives CASSLDPRGLGEQFF. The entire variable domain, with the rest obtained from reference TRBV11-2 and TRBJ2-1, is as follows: EAGVAQSPRYKIIEKRQSVAFWCNPISGHATLYWYQQILGQGPKLLIQFQNNGVVDDSQLPKDRFSAERLKGVDSTLKIQPAKLEDSAVYLCASSLDPRGLGEQFFGPGTRLTVL.

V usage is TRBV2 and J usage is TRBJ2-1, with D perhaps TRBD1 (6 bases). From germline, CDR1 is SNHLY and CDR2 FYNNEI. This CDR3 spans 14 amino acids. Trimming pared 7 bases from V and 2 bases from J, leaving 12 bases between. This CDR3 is CASKPDRPYNEQFF. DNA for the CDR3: TGTGCCAGCAAACCGGACAGACCCTACAATGAGCAGTTCTTC.

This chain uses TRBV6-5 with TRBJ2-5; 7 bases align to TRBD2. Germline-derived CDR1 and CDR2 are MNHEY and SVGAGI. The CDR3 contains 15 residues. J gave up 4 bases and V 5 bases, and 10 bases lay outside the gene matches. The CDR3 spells CASSTIKRERETQYF. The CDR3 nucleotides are TGTGCCAGCAGTACCATAAAGCGGGAACGAGAGACCCAGTACTTC.

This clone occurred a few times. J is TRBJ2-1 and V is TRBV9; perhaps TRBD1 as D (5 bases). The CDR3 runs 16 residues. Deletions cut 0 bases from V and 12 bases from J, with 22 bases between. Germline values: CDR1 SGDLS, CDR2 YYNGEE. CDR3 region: CASSVGAQGIRGGQFF. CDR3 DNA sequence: TGTGCCAGCAGCGTAGGAGCTCAGGGTATTAGAGGTGGGCAGTTCTTC.

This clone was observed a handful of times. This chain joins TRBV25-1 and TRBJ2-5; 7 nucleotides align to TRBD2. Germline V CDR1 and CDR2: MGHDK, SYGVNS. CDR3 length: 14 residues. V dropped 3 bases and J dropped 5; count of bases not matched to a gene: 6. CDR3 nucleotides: TGTGCCAGCAGTGACACGACCGGGGGGGAGACCCAGTACTTC. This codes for CASSDTTGGETQYF.

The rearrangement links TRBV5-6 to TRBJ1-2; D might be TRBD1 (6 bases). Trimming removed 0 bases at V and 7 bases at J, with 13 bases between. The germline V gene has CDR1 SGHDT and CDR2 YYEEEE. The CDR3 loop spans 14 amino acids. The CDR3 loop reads CASSLVNGRGGYTF. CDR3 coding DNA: TGTGCCAGCAGCTTGGTAAACGGCAGGGGTGGCTACACCTTC.

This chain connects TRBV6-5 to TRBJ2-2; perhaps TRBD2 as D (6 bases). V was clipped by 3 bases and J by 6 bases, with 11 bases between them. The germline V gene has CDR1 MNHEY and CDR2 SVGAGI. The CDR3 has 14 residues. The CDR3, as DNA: TGTGCCAGCAGTTATCGGGAGTCGGCCGGGGAGCTGTTTTTT. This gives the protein CASSYRESAGELFF.

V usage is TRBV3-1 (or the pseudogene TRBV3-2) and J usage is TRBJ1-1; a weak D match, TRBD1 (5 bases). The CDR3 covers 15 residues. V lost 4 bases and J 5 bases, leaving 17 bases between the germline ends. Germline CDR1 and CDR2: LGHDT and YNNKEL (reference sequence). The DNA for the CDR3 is TGTGCCAGCAGCCTGTCCCGTGGGGCGGGAACTGAAGCTTTCTTT. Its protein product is CASSLSRGAGTEAFF.

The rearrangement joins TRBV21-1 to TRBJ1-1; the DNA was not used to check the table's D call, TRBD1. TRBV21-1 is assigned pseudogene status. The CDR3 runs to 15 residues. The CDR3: CASSNYRQVNTEAFF. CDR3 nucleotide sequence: TGTGCCAGCAGCAACTACAGGCAAGTGAACACTGAAGCTTTCTTT.

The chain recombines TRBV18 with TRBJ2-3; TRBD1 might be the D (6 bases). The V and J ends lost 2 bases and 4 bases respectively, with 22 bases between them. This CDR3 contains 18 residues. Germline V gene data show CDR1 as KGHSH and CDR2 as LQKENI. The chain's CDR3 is CASSPTTTGVTVADTQYF. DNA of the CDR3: TGTGCCAGCTCACCAACCACGACAGGTGTGACGGTCGCAGATACGCAGTATTTT.

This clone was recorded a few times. CDR3 bases: TGTGCCAGCAGCTTGGTTGGCGGGAGGGCCGGGAATGAGCAGTTCTTC. This sequence encodes CASSLVGGRAGNEQFF. V is TRBV5-5 and J is TRBJ2-1; 9 bases align to TRBD2. J lost 7 bases, V lost 0 bases, and 8 bases had no gene match. Germline loops: CDR1 SGHKS, CDR2 YYEKEE (reference sequence). This CDR3 is 16 amino acids long.

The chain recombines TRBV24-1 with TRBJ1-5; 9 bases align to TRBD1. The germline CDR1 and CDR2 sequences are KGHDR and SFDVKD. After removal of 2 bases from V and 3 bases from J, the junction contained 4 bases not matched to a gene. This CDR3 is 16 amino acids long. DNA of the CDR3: TGTGCCACCAGTGATTCTCGACAGGGGGACAATCAGCCCCAGCATTTT. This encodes CATSDSRQGDNQPQHF.

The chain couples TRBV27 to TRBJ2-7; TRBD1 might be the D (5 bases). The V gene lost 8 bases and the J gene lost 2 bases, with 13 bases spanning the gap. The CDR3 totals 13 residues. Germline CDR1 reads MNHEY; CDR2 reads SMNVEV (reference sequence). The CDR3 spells CASGRTPTYEQYF. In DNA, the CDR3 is TGTGCCAGCGGGCGGACACCCACCTACGAGCAGTACTTC.

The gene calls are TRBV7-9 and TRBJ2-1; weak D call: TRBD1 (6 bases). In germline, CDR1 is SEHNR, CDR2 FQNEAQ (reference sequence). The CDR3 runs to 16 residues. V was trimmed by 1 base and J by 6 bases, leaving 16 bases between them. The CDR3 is CASSLGQDLWGNEQFF. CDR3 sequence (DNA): TGTGCCAGCAGCTTAGGACAGGACTTGTGGGGCAATGAGCAGTTCTTC.

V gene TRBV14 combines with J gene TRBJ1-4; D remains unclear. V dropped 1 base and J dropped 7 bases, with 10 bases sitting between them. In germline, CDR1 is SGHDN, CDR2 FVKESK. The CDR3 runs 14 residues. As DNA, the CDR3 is TGTGCCAGCAGCCAAGGGAGGACGGTTGAAAAACTGTTTTTT. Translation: CASSQGRTVEKLFF.

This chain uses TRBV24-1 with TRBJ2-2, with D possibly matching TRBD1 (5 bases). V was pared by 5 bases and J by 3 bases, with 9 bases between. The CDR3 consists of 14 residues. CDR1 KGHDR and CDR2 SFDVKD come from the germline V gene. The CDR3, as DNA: TGTGCCACCAGTGCTATAGGGGACACCGGGGAGCTGTTTTTT. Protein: CATSAIGDTGELFF.

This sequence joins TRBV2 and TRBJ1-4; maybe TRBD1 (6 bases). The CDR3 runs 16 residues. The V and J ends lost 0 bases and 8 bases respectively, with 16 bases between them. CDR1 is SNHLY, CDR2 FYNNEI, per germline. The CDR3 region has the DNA TGTGCCAGCAGTGAAGCCGCCGGGAGGGGGATGGAAAAACTGTTTTTT. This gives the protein CASSEAAGRGMEKLFF.

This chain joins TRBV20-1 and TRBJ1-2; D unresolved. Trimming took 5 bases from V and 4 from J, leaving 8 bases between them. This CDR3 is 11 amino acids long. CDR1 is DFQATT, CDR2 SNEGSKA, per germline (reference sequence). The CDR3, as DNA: TGCAGTGCTGTTGACACCTATGGCTACACCTTC. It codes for CSAVDTYGYTF.

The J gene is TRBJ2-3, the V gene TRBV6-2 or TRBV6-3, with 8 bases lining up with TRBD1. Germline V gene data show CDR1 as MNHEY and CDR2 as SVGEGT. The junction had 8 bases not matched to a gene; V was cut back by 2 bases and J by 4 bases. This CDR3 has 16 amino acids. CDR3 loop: CASSYEHPQGADTQYF. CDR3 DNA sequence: TGTGCCAGCAGTTACGAGCACCCACAGGGGGCAGATACGCAGTATTTT.

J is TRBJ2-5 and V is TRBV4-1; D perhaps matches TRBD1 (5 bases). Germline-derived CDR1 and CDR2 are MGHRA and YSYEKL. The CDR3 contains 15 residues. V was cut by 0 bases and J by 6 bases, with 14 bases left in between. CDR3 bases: TGCGCCAGCAGCCAAGAATGGGCAGGGCACCAGACCCAGTACTTC. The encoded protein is CASSQEWAGHQTQYF.

The CDR3 DNA reads TGTGCCAGCAGCTTAGACCAGGGCTCTGAAGCTTTCTTT. The encoded protein is CASSLDQGSEAFF. The rearrangement joins TRBV7-9 to TRBJ1-1, with D perhaps TRBD1 (5 bases). The CDR3 has 13 amino acids. The V gene lost 1 base and the J gene lost 6 bases, with 9 bases spanning the gap. The V gene's germline CDR1 is SEHNR and CDR2 FQNEAQ (reference sequence).

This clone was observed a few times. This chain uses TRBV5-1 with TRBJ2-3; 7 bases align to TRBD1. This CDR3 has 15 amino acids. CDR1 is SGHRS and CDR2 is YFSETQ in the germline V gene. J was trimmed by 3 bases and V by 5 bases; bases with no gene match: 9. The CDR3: CASSQGDPRTDTQYF. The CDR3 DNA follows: TGCGCCAGCAGTCAGGGGGATCCGAGGACAGATACGCAGTATTTT.

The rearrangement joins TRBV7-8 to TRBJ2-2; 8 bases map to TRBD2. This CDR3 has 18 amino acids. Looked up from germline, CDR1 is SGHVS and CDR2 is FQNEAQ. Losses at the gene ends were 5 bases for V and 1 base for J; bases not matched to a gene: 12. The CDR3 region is CASSPSPSGSWNTGELFF. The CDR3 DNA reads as TGTGCCAGCAGCCCAAGCCCCAGCGGGAGTTGGAACACCGGGGAGCTGTTTTTT.

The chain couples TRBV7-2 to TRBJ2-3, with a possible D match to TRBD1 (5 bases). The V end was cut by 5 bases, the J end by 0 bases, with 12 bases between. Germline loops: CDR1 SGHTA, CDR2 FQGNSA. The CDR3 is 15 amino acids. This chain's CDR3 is CASSPETASTDTQYF. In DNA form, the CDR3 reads TGTGCCAGCAGCCCGGAGACAGCAAGCACAGATACGCAGTATTTT.

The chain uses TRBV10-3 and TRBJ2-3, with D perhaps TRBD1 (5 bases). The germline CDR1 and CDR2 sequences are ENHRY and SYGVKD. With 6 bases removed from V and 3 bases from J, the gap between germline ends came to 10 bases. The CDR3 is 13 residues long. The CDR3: CAIRTGQTDTQYF. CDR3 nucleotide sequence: TGTGCCATCAGAACAGGCCAGACAGATACGCAGTATTTT.

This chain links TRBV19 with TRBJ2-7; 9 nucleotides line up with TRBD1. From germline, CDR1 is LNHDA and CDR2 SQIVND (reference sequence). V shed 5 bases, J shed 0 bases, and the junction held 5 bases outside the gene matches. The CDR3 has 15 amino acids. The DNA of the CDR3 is TGTGCCAGTAGTCCCGGGACAGGGCGCTCCTACGAGCAGTACTTC. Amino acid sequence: CASSPGTGRSYEQYF.

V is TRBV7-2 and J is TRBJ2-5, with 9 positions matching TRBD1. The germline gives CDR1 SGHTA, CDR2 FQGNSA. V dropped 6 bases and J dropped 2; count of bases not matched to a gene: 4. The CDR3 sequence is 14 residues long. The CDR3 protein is CASRLDRGQETQYF. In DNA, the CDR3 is TGTGCCAGCAGACTGGACAGGGGACAAGAGACCCAGTACTTC.

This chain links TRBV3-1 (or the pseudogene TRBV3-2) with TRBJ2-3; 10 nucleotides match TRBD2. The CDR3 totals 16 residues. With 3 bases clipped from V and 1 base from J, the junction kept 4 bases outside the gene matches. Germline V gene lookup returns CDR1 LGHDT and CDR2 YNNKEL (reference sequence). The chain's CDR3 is CASSHLAGVGTDTQYF. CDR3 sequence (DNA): TGTGCCAGCAGCCACCTAGCGGGAGTCGGCACAGATACGCAGTATTTT.

The CDR3 DNA reads as TGTGCCAGCTCACTATCCACAGGGAGAACTCAAGAGACCCAGTACTTC. It codes for CASSLSTGRTQETQYF. The chain recombines TRBV18 with TRBJ2-5; maybe TRBD1 (6 bases). CDR3 length equals 16 residues. Germline V lookup: CDR1 KGHSH, CDR2 LQKENI. Trimming removed 4 bases from V and 2 bases from J, with 17 bases in between.

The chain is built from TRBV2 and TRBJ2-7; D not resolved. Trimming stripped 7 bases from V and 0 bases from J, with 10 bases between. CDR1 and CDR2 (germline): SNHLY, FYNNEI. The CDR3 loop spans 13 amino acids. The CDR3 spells CASIFGGSYEQYF. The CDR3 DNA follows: TGTGCCAGCATTTTTGGCGGCTCCTACGAGCAGTACTTC.

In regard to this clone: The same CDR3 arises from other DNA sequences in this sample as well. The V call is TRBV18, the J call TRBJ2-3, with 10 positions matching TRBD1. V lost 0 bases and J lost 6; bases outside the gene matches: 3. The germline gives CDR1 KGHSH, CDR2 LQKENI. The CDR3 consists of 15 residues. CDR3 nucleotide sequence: TGTGCCAGCTCACCACCGGGACAGGGGTCGGATACGCAGTATTTT. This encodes CASSPPGQGSDTQYF.